This TCR beta chain was observed in a study of T-cell reconstitution after alpha-beta-depleted transplantation in children. The study's findings and limits: The origin of alpha-beta T cells about two months after transplant was reportedly several hundred expanded graft clones. The origin of high day-60 TCRbeta diversity in some patients lay in surviving recipient T cells and thymic progenitors.

The TCRbeta library incorporated unique molecular identifiers. TCRdb processed the PCR reads anew with MiXCR; each CDR3 protein has one entry. The sample contains 900,000 or so distinct CDR3 sequences, around 15% of which appear only once. On this clonotype itself: The antigen remains undetermined. Compared with germline, one end of the junction differs, possibly owing to a read error.

Germline CDR1 SGHVS, CDR2 FNYEAQ. This CDR3 is 16 amino acids long. The clonotype comes from a male patient aged 10 to 17 who had a stem cell transplant for acute lymphoblastic leukemia, so the T cells may come from the graft donor. This chain joins TRBV7-6 and TRBJ2-1; D is possibly TRBD2 (5 bases). Sequencing used PBMCs, mostly from graft donor cells, obtained 360 days after TCRalphabeta/CD19-depleted stem cell transplant. CDR3 region: CASSLAMGSSYNERFF. CDR3 sequence (DNA): TGTGCCAGCAGCTTAGCGATGGGGAGCTCCTACAATGAGCGGTTCTTC.